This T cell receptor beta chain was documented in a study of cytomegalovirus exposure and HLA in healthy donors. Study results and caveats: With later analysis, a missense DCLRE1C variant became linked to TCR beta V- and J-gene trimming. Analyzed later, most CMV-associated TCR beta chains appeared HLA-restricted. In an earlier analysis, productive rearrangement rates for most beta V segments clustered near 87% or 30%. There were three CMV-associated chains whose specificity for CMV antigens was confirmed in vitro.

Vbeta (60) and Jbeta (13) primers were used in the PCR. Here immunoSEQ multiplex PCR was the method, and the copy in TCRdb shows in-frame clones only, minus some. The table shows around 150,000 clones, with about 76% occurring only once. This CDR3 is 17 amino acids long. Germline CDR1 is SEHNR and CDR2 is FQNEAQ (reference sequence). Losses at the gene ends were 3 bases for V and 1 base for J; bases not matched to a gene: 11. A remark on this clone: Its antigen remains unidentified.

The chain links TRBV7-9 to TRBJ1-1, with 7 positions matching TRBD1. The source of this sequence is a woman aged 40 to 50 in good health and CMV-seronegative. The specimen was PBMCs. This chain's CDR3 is CASSLTAGGFGNTEAFF. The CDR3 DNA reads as TGTGCCAGCAGCTTGACAGCAGGGGGTTTTGGGAACACTGAAGCTTTCTTT.